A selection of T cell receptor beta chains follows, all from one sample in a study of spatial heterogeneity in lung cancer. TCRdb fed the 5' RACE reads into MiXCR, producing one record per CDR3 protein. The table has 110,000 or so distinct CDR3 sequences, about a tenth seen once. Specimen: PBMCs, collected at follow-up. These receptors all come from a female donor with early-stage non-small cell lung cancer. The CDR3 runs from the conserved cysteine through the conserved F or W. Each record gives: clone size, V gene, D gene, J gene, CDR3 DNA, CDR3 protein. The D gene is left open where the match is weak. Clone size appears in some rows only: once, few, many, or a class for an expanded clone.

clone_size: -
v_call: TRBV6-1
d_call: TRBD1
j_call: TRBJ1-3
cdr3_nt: TGTGCCAGCAAAACTACAGGGGGTCTGAGGAACACCATATATTTT
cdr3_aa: CASKTTGGLRNTIYF

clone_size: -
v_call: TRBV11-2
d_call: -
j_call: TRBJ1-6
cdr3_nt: TGTGCCAGCAGCTTAGTCAGGGCTAATTCACCCCTCCACTTT
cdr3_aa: CASSLVRANSPLHF

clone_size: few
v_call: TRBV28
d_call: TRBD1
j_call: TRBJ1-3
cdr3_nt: TGTGCCAGTCGACAGGGTCCGCACTCTGGAAACACCATATATTTT
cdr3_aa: CASRQGPHSGNTIYF

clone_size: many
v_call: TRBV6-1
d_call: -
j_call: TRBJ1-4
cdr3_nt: TGTGCCAGCAGGGAATCCGGGGGAGGGGAAAAACTGTTTTTT
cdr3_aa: CASRESGGGEKLFF

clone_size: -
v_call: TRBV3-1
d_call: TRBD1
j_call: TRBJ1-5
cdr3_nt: TGTGCCAGCAGCCAACAAGGTCGGGACAGGCCCCAGCATTTT
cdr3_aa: CASSQQGRDRPQHF

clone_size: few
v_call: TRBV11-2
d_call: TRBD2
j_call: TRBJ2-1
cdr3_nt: TGTGCCAGCAGGTTAGCGGGAGCCTACAATGAGCAGTTCTTC
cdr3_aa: CASRLAGAYNEQFF

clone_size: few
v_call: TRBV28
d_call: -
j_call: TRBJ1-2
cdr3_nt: TGTGCCAGCAGTCCCCCCCCTGGAACCGCTTTGGGAGGCTACACCTTC
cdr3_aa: CASSPPPGTALGGYTF

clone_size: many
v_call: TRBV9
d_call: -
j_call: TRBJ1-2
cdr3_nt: TGTGCCAGCAGCGCGAACGAGGGGTCTTCCTATGGCTACACCTTC
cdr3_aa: CASSANEGSSYGYTF

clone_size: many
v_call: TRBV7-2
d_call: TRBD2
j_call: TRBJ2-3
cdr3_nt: TGTGCCAGCAGCAAACGGGAGGCCTTCACAGATACGCAGTATTTT
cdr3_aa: CASSKREAFTDTQYF

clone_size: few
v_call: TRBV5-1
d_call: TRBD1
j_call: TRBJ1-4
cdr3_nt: TGCGCCAGCCAGGGACAGCGAAATGAAAAACTGTTTTTT
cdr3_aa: CASQGQRNEKLFF

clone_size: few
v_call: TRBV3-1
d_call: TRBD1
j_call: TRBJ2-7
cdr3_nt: TGTGCCAGCAGCCAAGACCCGGGACAGGGGAGCGAGCAGTACTTC
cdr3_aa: CASSQDPGQGSEQYF

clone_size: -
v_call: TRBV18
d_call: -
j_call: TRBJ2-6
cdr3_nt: TGTGCCAGCTCACCGACCTCTGGGGCCAACGTCCTGACTTTC
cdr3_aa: CASSPTSGANVLTF

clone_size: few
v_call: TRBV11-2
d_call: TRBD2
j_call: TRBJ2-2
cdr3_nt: TGTGCCAGCACCCTATTCCAATGGCGGGAGAGGGACACCGGGGAGCTGTTTTTT
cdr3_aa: CASTLFQWRERDTGELFF

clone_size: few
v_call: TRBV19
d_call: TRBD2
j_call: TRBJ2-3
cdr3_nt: TGTGCCAGTAGCCCCCCAGGACTAGCGAATACGCAGTATTTT
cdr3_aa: CASSPPGLANTQYF

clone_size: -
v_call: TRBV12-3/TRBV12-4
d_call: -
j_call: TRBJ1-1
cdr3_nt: TGTGCCAGCAGTCCCCGGGCTAATCGGGAAGCTTTCTTT
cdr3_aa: CASSPRANREAFF

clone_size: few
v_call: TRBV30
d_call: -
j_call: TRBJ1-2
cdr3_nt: TGTGCCTGGAGGATTAGCAGGGAAGTCTATGGCTACACCTTC
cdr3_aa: CAWRISREVYGYTF

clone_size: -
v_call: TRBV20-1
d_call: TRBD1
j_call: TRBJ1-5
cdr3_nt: TGCAGTGCTAGAGATGGGGTCAGGGGGTGGAATCAGCCCCAGCATTTT
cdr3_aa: CSARDGVRGWNQPQHF

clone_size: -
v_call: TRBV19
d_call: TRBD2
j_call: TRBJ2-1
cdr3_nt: TGTGCCAGTAGTAGTGCTAGCGGGAGTAAGGGTGAGCAGTTCTTC
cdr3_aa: CASSSASGSKGEQFF

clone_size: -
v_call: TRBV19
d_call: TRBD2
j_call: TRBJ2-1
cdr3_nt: TGTGCCAGTATTCAAGGCGGGAGCTCCTACAATGAGCAGTTCTTC
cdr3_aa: CASIQGGSSYNEQFF

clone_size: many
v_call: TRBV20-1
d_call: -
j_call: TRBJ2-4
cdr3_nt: TGCAGTGCTCCCGGACAGCCCGTAGCCAAAAACATTCAGTACTTC
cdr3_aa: CSAPGQPVAKNIQYF

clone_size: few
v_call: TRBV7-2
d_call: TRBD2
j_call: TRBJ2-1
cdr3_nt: TGTGCCAGCAGCAAAACTAGCGGGAGGTTTAATGAGCAGTTCTTC
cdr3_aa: CASSKTSGRFNEQFF

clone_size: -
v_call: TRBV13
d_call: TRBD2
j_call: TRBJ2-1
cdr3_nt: TGTGCCAGCAGCCCGCGGGTTTTAGCGGGGGCCCTCAATGAGCAGTTCTTC
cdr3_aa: CASSPRVLAGALNEQFF

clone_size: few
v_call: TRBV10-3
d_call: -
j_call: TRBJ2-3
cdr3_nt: TGTGCCATCAGTGATAAGGTCGGGACAGATACGCAGTATTTT
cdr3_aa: CAISDKVGTDTQYF

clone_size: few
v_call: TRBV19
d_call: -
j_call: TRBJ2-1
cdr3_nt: TGTGCCAGTACCCCGTTTAGCTCCTACAATGAGCAGTTCTTC
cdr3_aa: CASTPFSSYNEQFF

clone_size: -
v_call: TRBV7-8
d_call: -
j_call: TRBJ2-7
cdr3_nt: TGTGCCAGCAGCTTAATCCAGGGCAAGATCTACGAGCAGTACTTC
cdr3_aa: CASSLIQGKIYEQYF

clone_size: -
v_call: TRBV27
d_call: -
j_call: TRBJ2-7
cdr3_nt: TGTGCCAGCAGTTTGGGGCTAAGCTCCTACGAGCAGTACTTC
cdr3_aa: CASSLGLSSYEQYF

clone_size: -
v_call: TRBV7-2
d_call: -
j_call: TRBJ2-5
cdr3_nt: TGTGCCAGCAGCGTCCCCGGGAGACAAGAGACCCAGTACTTC
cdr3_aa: CASSVPGRQETQYF